This TCR beta chain was found in a study of blood T cell repertoires in COVID-19. Study-level background: The cDNA or gDNA used as material had been derived from T cells, B-cell-depleted T cells, or PBMCs.

Sequenced by immunoSEQ multiplex PCR; TCRdb stores in-frame clones only, minus some. The sample has tens of thousands of clones; about four fifths are singletons. V lost 3 bases and J lost 3, with 11 bases in between. CDR1 WNHNN and CDR2 SYGVQD come from the germline V gene (reference sequence). The CDR3 contains 14 residues. The chain couples TRBV10-1 to TRBJ1-1, with unresolved D. What was sequenced was peripheral blood. This receptor was identified in a man aged 25-45 years with COVID-19, enrolled during active disease. The CDR3 reads CASSETGRDTEAFF. The CDR3 region has the DNA TGCGCCAGCAGTGAAACGGGTCGGGACACTGAAGCTTTCTTT.